Following are 12 T cell receptor beta chains from one sample sequenced in a study of regulatory T cells in long-lasting Graves disease. Through Arm-PCR of CDR3 regions and iRepertoire HTBI primers, TCR beta libraries were built. TCRdb redid the calling of the multiplex PCR reads with MiXCR, one entry per CDR3 protein. This table holds under 450,000 distinct CDR3 sequences, roughly 17% found once. The time point here: newly diagnosed GD, antithyroid drugs for less than 3 months. From PBMCs, RNA was extracted and then used to make the TCR library. These data were also reused for a study on T cells in Graves' hyperthyroidism and ophthalmopathy.

This sample comprised peripheral blood mononuclear cells (PBMCs), obtained at new diagnosis, from a patient treated with antithyroid drugs. These receptors originate from a woman aged 18-35 years with Graves disease.

The chain is built from TRBV6-1 and TRBJ2-5, with TRBD2 matching 14 bases. The CDR3 extends over 16 amino acids. With V trimmed by 8 bases and J by 4 bases, 9 bases remained unmatched. Germline V gene sequence: CDR1 MNHNS, CDR2 SASEGT. CDR3 loop: CASRLAGGSTRETQYF. In DNA, the CDR3 is TGTGCCAGCCGACTAGCGGGGGGGTCTACCCGAGAGACCCAGTACTTC.

This clonotype was detected ten times or more. The V gene is TRBV6-5, the J gene TRBJ1-2; a weak D match, TRBD1 (5 bases). The germline V gene encodes CDR1 MNHEY and CDR2 SVGAGI. The CDR3 is made up of 16 amino acids. Trimming removed 4 bases from V and 8 bases from J, with 23 bases in between. CDR3 in amino acids: CASSSASQGPMQGYTF. The DNA of the CDR3 is TGTGCCAGCAGTTCGGCGTCGCAGGGCCCCATGCAAGGCTACACCTTC.

The table lists this clonotype with a few counts. This chain uses TRBV20-1 with TRBJ1-2; TRBD1 agrees at 10 bases. This CDR3 has 14 amino acids. Germline CDR1 is DFQATT and CDR2 is SNEGSKA (reference sequence). Trimming removed 0 bases from V and 3 bases from J; junction bases left unmatched: 1. CDR3 loop: CSAREDRGDYGYTF. The CDR3 bases are TGCAGTGCTAGAGAGGACAGGGGGGACTATGGCTACACCTTC.

This clonotype was found many times. The chain carries TRBV13 and TRBJ2-5; D gene ambiguous. Germline CDR1 and CDR2: PRHDT and FYEKMQ (reference sequence). The CDR3 length is 16 residues. Trimming removed 3 bases at V and 0 bases at J, with 14 bases between. The CDR3 is CASSFGARSYQETQYF. The CDR3 DNA is TGTGCCAGCAGCTTTGGTGCCAGGTCGTACCAAGAGACCCAGTACTTC.

Here the CDR3 DNA reads TGCAGTGCTAGAGACGAAAACACCGGGGAGCTGTTTTTT. Protein: CSARDENTGELFF. The genes are TRBV20-1 and TRBJ2-2; D remains unclear. Germline CDR1 and CDR2: DFQATT and SNEGSKA (reference sequence). The V end was cut by 0 bases, the J end by 2 bases, with 4 bases between. The CDR3 has 13 amino acids.

CDR3 in amino acids: CVSGRDDTDTQYF. The CDR3 coding sequence is TGTGTAAGCGGGAGGGACGACACAGATACGCAGTATTTT. V and J are TRBV6-1 and TRBJ2-3, with TRBD2 matching 10 bases. Germline CDR1 and CDR2: MNHNS and SASEGT. CDR3 length: 13 amino acids.

In its sample, this clonotype was seen many times. The chain carries TRBV20-1 and TRBJ2-7, with TRBD1 as a possible D gene (5 bases). The CDR3 totals 14 residues. V dropped 5 bases and J dropped 3 bases, with 17 bases sitting between them. Germline values: CDR1 DFQATT, CDR2 SNEGSKA (reference sequence). The CDR3 region is CSAPFVGRSYEQYF. DNA for the CDR3: TGCAGTGCTCCCTTCGTGGGGCGGAGCTACGAGCAGTACTTC.

This clonotype showed up many times. The gene calls are TRBV28 and TRBJ1-6; D is uncertain. The germline gives CDR1 MDHEN, CDR2 SYDVKM. The ends were cut back, 6 bases at V and 1 base at J, with 10 bases in the middle. The CDR3 consists of 15 residues. The CDR3 loop is CASRSRGSYNSPLHF. CDR3 nucleotide sequence: TGTGCCAGCAGAAGTAGAGGTTCCTATAATTCACCCCTCCACTTT.

This clonotype was recorded at least ten times. The chain is built from TRBV2 and TRBJ2-5; D remains unclear. The V end lost 11 bases, the J end lost 5 bases, and 21 bases lay between the germline ends. Germline loops: CDR1 SNHLY, CDR2 FYNNEI. This CDR3 comprises 14 residues. CDR3 sequence (DNA): TGTGCCGCATCCCTCCGGGCAGAGCAGGAGACCCAGTACTTC. Protein product: CAASLRAEQETQYF.

This clonotype was seen a few times. The chain uses TRBV29-1 and TRBJ1-2; TRBD1 matches at 9 bases. CDR3 length: 14 residues. CDR1 SQVTM and CDR2 ANQGSEA come from the germline V gene. Trimming removed 3 bases from V and 4 bases from J; junction bases left unmatched: 6. The CDR3 reads CSVDGTGKAYGYTF. CDR3 coding DNA: TGCAGCGTTGATGGGACAGGGAAGGCCTATGGCTACACCTTC.

CDR3 region: CASSLGLGQRPFINEQFF. CDR3 DNA sequence: TGTGCCAGCAGCTTGGGGCTTGGGCAACGCCCCTTTATCAATGAGCAGTTCTTC. V and J are TRBV5-4 and TRBJ2-1; D is unresolved. The CDR3 is made up of 18 amino acids. Per germline, CDR1 SGHNT and CDR2 YYREEE (reference sequence). V gave up 0 bases and J gave up 6 bases, with 22 bases separating them. Supplemented by reference TRBV5-4 and TRBJ2-1, the full variable domain reads ETGVTQSPTHLIKTRGQQVTLRCSSQSGHNTVSWYQQALGQGPQFIFQYYREEENGRGNFPPRFSGLQFPNYSSELNVNALELDDSALYLCASSLGLGQRPFINEQFFGPGTRLTVL.

The chain uses TRBV9 and TRBJ2-2; tentative D call: TRBD1 (5 bases). The CDR3 is 14 amino acids. Germline V CDR1 and CDR2: SGDLS, YYNGEE. V lost 4 bases, J lost 1 base, and 8 bases lay in between. CDR3 in DNA: TGTGCCAGCAGCTTCACAGGGAACACCGGGGAGCTGTTTTTT. Its translation is CASSFTGNTGELFF.